These 23 T cell receptor beta chains share one sample of origin, sequenced in a study of blood T cell repertoires in COVID-19. Only in-frame clones appear in the TCRdb table, and some are missing; sequencing was by immunoSEQ multiplex PCR. Counted here are tens of thousands of clones, 77% occurring once; the ten biggest clones make up approximately 16%. Sample: peripheral blood. The source is a man at least 80 years old with active or convalescent COVID-19.

J is TRBJ2-2 and V is TRBV19; 7 bases fit TRBD2. Unmatched junction bases numbered 2, after V lost 6 bases and J lost 1 base. The CDR3 consists of 14 residues. CDR1 is LNHDA, CDR2 SQIVND, per germline (reference sequence). The CDR3 DNA follows: TGTGCCAGTAGAGCGGGGCGGAACACCGGGGAGCTGTTTTTT. Protein sequence: CASRAGRNTGELFF.

The V call is TRBV6-1, the J call TRBJ2-1; D perhaps matches TRBD2 (5 bases). Germline V CDR1 and CDR2: MNHNS, SASEGT. V dropped 2 bases and J dropped 4 bases, with 9 bases sitting between them. This CDR3 has 14 residues. The chain's CDR3 is CASSESRVYNEQFF. CDR3 sequence (DNA): TGTGCCAGCAGTGAATCGAGGGTATACAATGAGCAGTTCTTC.

The chain recombines TRBV14 with TRBJ1-6, with TRBD1 matching over 8 bases. This CDR3 region has 17 residues. CDR1 and CDR2 (germline): SGHDN, FVKESK. V shed 0 bases and J 5 bases; nucleotides not matched to a gene: 6. CDR3 coding DNA: TGTGCCAGCAGCCAAGAAGTTCGGGACAGGAATAATTCACCCCTCCACTTT. Amino acids: CASSQEVRDRNNSPLHF.

J is TRBJ2-4 and V is TRBV2; 11 nucleotides agree with TRBD2. Germline CDR1 is SNHLY and CDR2 is FYNNEI. The CDR3 sequence is 17 residues long. Trimming took 3 bases from V and 0 from J; bases not matched to a gene: 4. The CDR3, as DNA: TGTGCCAGCAGTGAGACCCTAGCGGGGGGAGCCAAAAACATTCAGTACTTC. It codes for CASSETLAGGAKNIQYF.

The chain combines TRBV7-2 with TRBJ1-2; D is possibly TRBD1 (5 bases). CDR1 is SGHTA, CDR2 FQGNSA, per germline. The V and J ends lost 2 bases and 4 bases respectively, with 11 bases between them. The CDR3 length is 14 residues. The CDR3 nucleotides read TGTGCCAGCAGCTTATCGACAGCGCTCTATGGCTACACCTTC. Protein product: CASSLSTALYGYTF.

The chain employs TRBV5-4 and TRBJ2-3, with 9 bases that match TRBD1. J lost 3 bases, V lost 3 bases, and 14 bases had no gene match. Per the germline V gene, CDR1 is SGHNT and CDR2 is YYREEE (reference sequence). There are 18 residues in the CDR3. CDR3 sequence (DNA): TGTGCCAGCAGCTCCCCCAACAGGGGGCCGCTAAGAACAGATACGCAGTATTTT. Encoded protein: CASSSPNRGPLRTDTQYF.

CDR3 sequence: CASTLGGQPDTQYF. In nucleotides, the CDR3 is TGTGCCAGCACCTTAGGGGGACAGCCAGATACGCAGTATTTT. J is TRBJ2-3 and V is TRBV28; 7 positions match TRBD1. The CDR3 loop spans 14 amino acids. Germline V CDR1 and CDR2: MDHEN, SYDVKM. V lost 7 bases and J lost 4; bases outside the gene matches: 8.

V is TRBV6-5 and J is TRBJ1-4, with a possible D match to TRBD1 (6 bases). Germline CDR1 is MNHEY and CDR2 is SVGAGI. The CDR3 spans 14 residues. V lost 2 bases and J 5 bases, leaving 9 bases between the germline ends. CDR3 sequence: CASSYTTGNEKLFF. The CDR3 DNA reads as TGTGCCAGCAGTTACACGACAGGAAATGAAAAACTGTTTTTT.

The rearrangement joins TRBV19 to TRBJ2-7, with 10 bases identical to TRBD1. This CDR3 has 15 residues. The V segment lost 1 base and the J segment 3 bases; nucleotides outside the gene matches: 3. Germline values: CDR1 LNHDA, CDR2 SQIVND (reference sequence). In nucleotides, the CDR3 is TGTGCCAGTAGTATAGCCGGGACAGGGGTCTACGAGCAGTACTTC. Translating gives CASSIAGTGVYEQYF.

This clone was recorded a few times. The V and J genes are TRBV6-2 or TRBV6-3 and TRBJ2-7, with 9 bases matching TRBD1. The J segment lost 6 bases and the V segment lost 4 bases, leaving 13 bases of the junction unmatched. CDR3 length equals 16 residues. From germline, CDR1 is MNHEY and CDR2 SVGEGT. The CDR3 region is CASSLRATGGASEQYF. The CDR3 bases are TGTGCCAGCAGTTTACGGGCCACAGGGGGCGCGTCCGAGCAGTACTTC.

The rearrangement joins TRBV9 to TRBJ1-1, with 7 positions matching TRBD1. Germline V gene data show CDR1 as SGDLS and CDR2 as YYNGEE. The CDR3 is 15 amino acids. Trimming at V came to 3 bases and at J to 0 bases, leaving 5 bases not matched to a gene. The CDR3 DNA follows: TGTGCCAGCAGCGCCCCGGGACAGCTGAACACTGAAGCTTTCTTT. Translating it yields CASSAPGQLNTEAFF.

This clone showed up just a few times. The chain employs TRBV7-3 and TRBJ1-1; D not certain. The V gene lost 3 bases and the J gene lost 4 bases, with 9 bases spanning the gap. Germline loops: CDR1 SGHTA, CDR2 FQGTGA. This CDR3 contains 13 residues. The CDR3 loop is CASSFAATTEAFF. CDR3 nucleotide sequence: TGTGCCAGCAGCTTCGCGGCTACCACTGAAGCTTTCTTT.

The rearrangement links TRBV18 to TRBJ1-4; D unclear. Trimming shortened V by 3 bases and J by 8 bases, and 7 bases separated the two germline ends. Germline V lookup: CDR1 KGHSH, CDR2 LQKENI. CDR3 size: 12 residues. CDR3 residues: CASSPTSEKLFF. The CDR3 nucleotides read TGTGCCAGCTCACCTACTTCGGAAAAACTGTTTTTT.

J is TRBJ1-2 and V is TRBV6-2 or TRBV6-3; 7 nucleotides line up with TRBD1. J was trimmed by 4 bases and V by 6 bases; bases with no gene match: 5. In germline, CDR1 is MNHEY, CDR2 SVGEGT. The CDR3 covers 13 residues. CDR3 bases: TGTGCCAGCAGCCCGACAGGGAGCTATGGCTACACCTTC. Its protein is CASSPTGSYGYTF.

This clone was seen only a few times. The gene calls are TRBV9 and TRBJ2-6; D remains ambiguous. Deletions cut 0 bases from V and 4 bases from J, with 14 bases between. CDR3 length: 17 residues. CDR1 is SGDLS, CDR2 YYNGEE, per germline. The CDR3 reads CASSVGSGLTGANVLTF. The CDR3 DNA follows: TGTGCCAGCAGCGTAGGCAGTGGGCTGACCGGGGCCAACGTCCTGACTTTC.

This clone appeared a few times. V gene TRBV5-1 combines with J gene TRBJ2-3; TRBD2 matches 13 bases. Germline CDR1 SGHRS, CDR2 YFSETQ. The ends lost 4 bases at V and 4 bases at J; junction bases unmatched: 12. The CDR3 length is 18 residues. The CDR3 DNA reads as TGCGCCAGCAGCCGGACTAGCGGGGGCTCCAGGGTATCAGATACGCAGTATTTT. Protein product: CASSRTSGGSRVSDTQYF. Drawing the rest from reference TRBV5-1 and TRBJ2-3, the complete variable domain is KAGVTQTPRYLIKTRGQQVTLSCSPISGHRSVSWYQQTPGQGLQFLFEYFSETQRNKGNFPGRFSGRQFSNSRSEMNVSTLELGDSALYLCASSRTSGGSRVSDTQYFGPGTRLTVL.

This clone showed up just a few times. The CDR3 DNA follows: TGTGCCAGCAGCCCCAGAGGAGCGGAAGGCCTCACCGGGGAGCTGTTTTTT. Amino acid sequence: CASSPRGAEGLTGELFF. The chain uses TRBV27 and TRBJ2-2; tentatively, D is TRBD2 (5 bases). Germline V gives CDR1 MNHEY, CDR2 SMNVEV (reference sequence). The CDR3 spans 17 residues. Trimming took 6 bases from V and 4 from J, leaving 21 bases between them.

This clone came up a few times. Here the CDR3 DNA reads TGTGCCAGCAACCAACAAGGACAGCAAGAGACCCAGTACTTC. It translates to CASNQQGQQETQYF. The J gene is TRBJ2-5, the V gene TRBV2; tentatively, D is TRBD1 (6 bases). This CDR3 is built from 14 residues. From germline, CDR1 is SNHLY and CDR2 FYNNEI. V lost 7 bases and J lost 2, with 14 bases in between.

This clone was seen more than once but under ten times. The rearrangement joins TRBV27 to TRBJ2-7; tentatively, D is TRBD1 (6 bases). This CDR3 spans 15 amino acids. Trimming pared 2 bases from V and 4 bases from J, leaving 15 bases between. Germline CDR1 MNHEY, CDR2 SMNVEV (reference sequence). CDR3 amino acids: CASSLATGPGYEQYF. The CDR3 region has the DNA TGTGCCAGCAGTTTAGCCACAGGGCCGGGGTACGAGCAGTACTTC.

The chain has TRBV28 and TRBJ1-2; D is unclear. V was shortened by 2 bases and J by 2 bases, with 12 bases between the two germline ends. The CDR3 sequence is 15 residues long. The V gene's germline CDR1 is MDHEN and CDR2 SYDVKM. The CDR3 DNA reads TGTGCCAGCAGTTTACCGGACGCGGGGAACTATGGCTACACCTTC. Protein sequence: CASSLPDAGNYGYTF.

This chain links TRBV7-2 with TRBJ1-1; D is possibly TRBD1 (5 bases). This CDR3 is 15 amino acids long. Between the trimmed V and J ends, which lost 1 base and 10 bases, there was a span of 19 bases. The V gene's germline CDR1 is SGHTA and CDR2 FQGNSA. The CDR3 region has the DNA TGTGCCAGCAGCTTAGGGGGCCCCGAAGGGATCGGAGCTTTCTTT. This encodes CASSLGGPEGIGAFF.

This chain's CDR3 is CASSMGQGANQPQHF. CDR3 coding DNA: TGTGCCAGTAGTATGGGACAGGGAGCAAATCAGCCCCAGCATTTT. The gene calls are TRBV19 and TRBJ1-5; 9 nucleotides match TRBD1. CDR3 size: 15 residues. The V segment lost 3 bases and the J segment 4 bases; nucleotides outside the gene matches: 4. From germline, CDR1 is LNHDA and CDR2 SQIVND (reference sequence).

This clone is judged medium-sized. This chain uses TRBV9 with TRBJ2-3; D may be TRBD1 (7 bases). This CDR3 comprises 15 residues. Per the germline V gene, CDR1 is SGDLS and CDR2 is YYNGEE. Trimming cost V 2 bases and J 0 bases, with 10 bases left between them. This CDR3 reads CASSVRGASTDTQYF. CDR3 nucleotide sequence: TGTGCCAGCAGCGTCAGGGGGGCTAGCACAGATACGCAGTATTTT.